This T cell receptor (beta chain) stems from a study of shared clonotypes between healthy human individuals. Only one count was recorded for this clone. The antigen remains unidentified. Notes on the study in general: A reduction in generation probabilities was seen for non-shared clonotypes relative to those shared by all four donors.

CDR3 size: 16 residues. After removal of 3 bases from V and 6 bases from J, the junction contained 11 bases not matched to a gene. CDR1 and CDR2 from the germline V gene are SGHRS and YFSETQ. Measured with immunoSEQ multiplex PCR; TCRdb has only the in-frame clones, and not every one. The data hold around 1 million clones, with about three quarters observed a single time. The sample comprised memory CD4+ T cells sorted from blood. Sample subset: CD45RA-negative fraction. This rearrangement joins TRBV5-1 to TRBJ2-5; 10 bases are shared with TRBD2. This TCR was sampled from a young man in good health. CDR3 in amino acids: CASSSTSGLATKTQYF. As DNA, the CDR3 is TGCGCCAGCAGCTCCACGTCGGGACTAGCGACGAAGACCCAGTACTTC.